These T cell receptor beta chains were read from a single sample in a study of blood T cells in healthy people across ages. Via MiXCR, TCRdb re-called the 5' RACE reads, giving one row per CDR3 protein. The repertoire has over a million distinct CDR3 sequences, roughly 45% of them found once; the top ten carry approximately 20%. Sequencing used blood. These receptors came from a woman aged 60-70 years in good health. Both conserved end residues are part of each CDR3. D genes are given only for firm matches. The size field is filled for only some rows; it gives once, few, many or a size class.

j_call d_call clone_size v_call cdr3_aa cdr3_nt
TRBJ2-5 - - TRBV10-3 CAISDYTGETQYF TGTGCCATCAGTGACTACACCGGGGAGACCCAGTACTTC
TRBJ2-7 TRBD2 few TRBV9 CASSDKREDYEQYF TGTGCCAGCAGCGACAAGCGGGAGGACTACGAGCAGTACTTC
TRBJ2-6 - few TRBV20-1 CSVPGPHSGANVLTF TGCAGTGTCCCAGGGCCCCACTCTGGGGCCAACGTCCTGACTTTC
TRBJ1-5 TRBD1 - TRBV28 CASSAQTGVNQPQHF TGTGCCAGCAGTGCCCAGACAGGGGTGAATCAGCCCCAGCATTTT
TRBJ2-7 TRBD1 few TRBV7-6 CASSLERTGLSYEQYF TGTGCCAGCAGCTTAGAACGGACAGGGCTCTCCTACGAGCAGTACTTC
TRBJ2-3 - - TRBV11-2 CASSLGPTTQYF TGTGCCAGCAGCTTAGGCCCTACGACGCAGTATTTT
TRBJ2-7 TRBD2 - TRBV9 CASSAQSVAGVQYF TGTGCCAGCAGCGCACAGTCGGTAGCGGGAGTGCAGTACTTC
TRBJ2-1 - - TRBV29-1 CSASPGQRSYNEQFF TGCAGCGCTTCACCAGGACAGCGCTCCTACAATGAGCAGTTCTTC
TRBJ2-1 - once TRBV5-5 CASSPGVRLGSDEQFF TGTGCCAGCAGCCCCGGGGTGAGGCTCGGGAGCGATGAGCAGTTCTTC
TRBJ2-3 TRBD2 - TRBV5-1 CASSLAGGLVSDTQYF TGCGCCAGCAGCTTGGCCGGGGGACTAGTCTCAGATACGCAGTATTTT
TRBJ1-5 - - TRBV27 CASSLLGSSQPQHF TGTGCCAGCAGTTTATTAGGTTCGTCTCAGCCCCAGCATTTT
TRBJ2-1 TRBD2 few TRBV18 CASSPLTSGSRDEQFF TGTGCCAGCTCACCCCTCACTAGCGGGAGTAGGGATGAGCAGTTCTTC
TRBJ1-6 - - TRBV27 CASSPTTQGPRSPLHF TGTGCCAGCAGTCCCACTACCCAGGGACCTCGGTCACCCCTCCACTTT
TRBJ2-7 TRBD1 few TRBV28 CASSSPGDRGSHEQYF TGTGCCAGCAGTTCCCCAGGGGACAGGGGCTCCCACGAGCAGTACTTC
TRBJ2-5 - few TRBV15 CATSTVVSPPETQYF TGTGCCACCAGCACTGTCGTATCCCCACCAGAGACCCAGTACTTC
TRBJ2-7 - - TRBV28 CASSTAGSYEQYF TGTGCCAGCAGTACCGCTGGCTCCTACGAGCAGTACTTC
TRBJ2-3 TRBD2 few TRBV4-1 CASSQDTQLAGVTDTQYF TGCGCCAGCAGCCAGGACACCCAGCTAGCGGGAGTGACAGATACGCAGTATTTT
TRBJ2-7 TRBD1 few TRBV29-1 CSVEDPTGVPYEQYF TGCAGCGTTGAAGATCCGACAGGGGTCCCCTACGAGCAGTACTTC